The rows below give T cell receptor beta chains drawn from one sample of a study of blood T cell repertoires in COVID-19. The protocol was immunoSEQ multiplex PCR, while the TCRdb copy is restricted to in-frame clones and leaves out a portion. This repertoire shows 200,000 to 250,000 clones, roughly 80% found once; its top ten account for around 7%. Sequencing was performed on peripheral blood. The receptors derive from a woman older than 75 with COVID-19, enrolled during active disease. Both conserved end residues are part of each CDR3. A D gene is named only where the DNA matches it firmly. Clone size is stated in some rows and not others, as once, few, many or a class when expanded.

D gene	V gene	clone size	J gene	CDR3 DNA	CDR3 protein
-	TRBV20-1	-	TRBJ1-2	TGCAGTGCTAGTACGGAGTACAGGGAGGGCTACACCTTC	CSASTEYREGYTF
-	TRBV11-2	many	TRBJ2-2	TGTGCCAGCAGCTTAGTGAGGGACACCGGGGAGCTGTTTTTT	CASSLVRDTGELFF
TRBD2	TRBV11-1	-	TRBJ2-3	TGTGCCAGCAGCTCGGGACTAGCTAACACAGATACGCAGTATTTT	CASSSGLANTDTQYF
TRBD1	TRBV3-1/TRBV3-2	-	TRBJ1-6	TGTGCCAGCAGCCAAAGTGGGACAGGGAGTTCACCCCTCCACTTT	CASSQSGTGSSPLHF
-	TRBV5-1	-	TRBJ1-5	TGCGCCAGCAGCCCGAGTGTCGGGTCTAATCAGCCCCAGCATTTT	CASSPSVGSNQPQHF
-	TRBV18	few	TRBJ1-6	TGTGCCAGCTCACCCGGAGGTTATAATTCACCCCTCCACTTT	CASSPGGYNSPLHF
-	TRBV5-5	-	TRBJ1-2	TGTGCCAGCAGCTCCACTTCCGGGACAAACGATTATGGCTACACCTTC	CASSSTSGTNDYGYTF
TRBD1	TRBV28	-	TRBJ1-2	TGTGCCAGCGGGGACAGGGTTGGCGGCTACACCTTC	CASGDRVGGYTF
TRBD1	TRBV7-3	-	TRBJ2-7	TGTGCCAGCAGCGCAGGGGGCGCGGGCTACGAGCAGTACTTC	CASSAGGAGYEQYF
TRBD1	TRBV6-5	-	TRBJ2-5	TGTGCCAGCAGTTACCCGGGACAGCAAGAGACCCAGTACTTC	CASSYPGQQETQYF